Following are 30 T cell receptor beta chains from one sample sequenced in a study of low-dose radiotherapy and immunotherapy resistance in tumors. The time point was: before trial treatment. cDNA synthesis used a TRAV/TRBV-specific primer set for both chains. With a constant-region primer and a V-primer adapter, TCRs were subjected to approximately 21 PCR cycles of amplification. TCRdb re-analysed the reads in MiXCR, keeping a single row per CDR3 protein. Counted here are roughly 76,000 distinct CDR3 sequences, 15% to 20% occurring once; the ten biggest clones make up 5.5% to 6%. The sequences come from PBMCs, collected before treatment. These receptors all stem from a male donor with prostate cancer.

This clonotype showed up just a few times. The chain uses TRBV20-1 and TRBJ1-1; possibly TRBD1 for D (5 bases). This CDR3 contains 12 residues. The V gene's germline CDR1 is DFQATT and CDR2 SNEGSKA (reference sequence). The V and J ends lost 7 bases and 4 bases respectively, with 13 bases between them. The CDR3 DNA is TGCAGTGTTCAGGGCGTTAGCACTGAAGCTTTCTTT. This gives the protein CSVQGVSTEAFF.

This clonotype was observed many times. The CDR3: CASSPQGPGYTF. As DNA, the CDR3 is TGTGCCAGCTCACCCCAGGGCCCCGGCTACACCTTC. This chain joins TRBV18 and TRBJ1-2, with D perhaps TRBD1 (5 bases). Germline V gene sequence: CDR1 KGHSH, CDR2 LQKENI. Trimming removed 3 bases at V and 8 bases at J, with 10 bases between. This CDR3 is built from 12 residues.

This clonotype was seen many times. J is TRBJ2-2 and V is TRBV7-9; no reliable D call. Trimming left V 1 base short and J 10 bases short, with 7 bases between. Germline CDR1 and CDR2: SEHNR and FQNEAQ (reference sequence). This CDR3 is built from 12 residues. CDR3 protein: CASSLGAAELFF. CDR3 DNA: TGTGCCAGCAGCTTAGGGGCAGCGGAGCTGTTTTTT.

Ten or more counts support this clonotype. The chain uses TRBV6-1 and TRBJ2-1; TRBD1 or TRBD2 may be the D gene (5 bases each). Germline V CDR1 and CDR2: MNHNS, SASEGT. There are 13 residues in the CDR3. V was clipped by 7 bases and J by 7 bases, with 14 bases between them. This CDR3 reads CASTRQRGNEQFF. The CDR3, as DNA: TGTGCCAGCACCCGACAGAGGGGAAATGAGCAGTTCTTC.

As DNA, the CDR3 is TGTGCCAGCAGCTTTGGGACTTATACCGGGGAGCTGTTTTTT. This sequence encodes CASSFGTYTGELFF. The chain employs TRBV11-3 and TRBJ2-2, with D possibly being TRBD2 (6 bases). This CDR3 has 14 amino acids. Germline lookup yields CDR1 SGHNT and CDR2 YENEEA. V was cut by 3 bases and J by 5 bases, with 10 bases left in between. Full variable domain (missing parts from reference TRBV11-3 and TRBJ2-2): EAGVVQSPRYKIIEKKQPVAFWCNPISGHNTLYWYLQNLGQGPELLIRYENEEAVDDSQLPKDRFSAERLKGVDSTLKIQPAELGDSAVYLCASSFGTYTGELFFGEGSRLTVL.

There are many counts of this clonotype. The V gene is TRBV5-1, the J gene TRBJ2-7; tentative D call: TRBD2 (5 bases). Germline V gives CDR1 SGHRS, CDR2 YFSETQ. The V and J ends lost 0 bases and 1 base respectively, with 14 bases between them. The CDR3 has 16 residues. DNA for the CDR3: TGCGCCAGCAGCTTGGTGGCGTCCGGGGATTCCTACGAGCAGTACTTC. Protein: CASSLVASGDSYEQYF.

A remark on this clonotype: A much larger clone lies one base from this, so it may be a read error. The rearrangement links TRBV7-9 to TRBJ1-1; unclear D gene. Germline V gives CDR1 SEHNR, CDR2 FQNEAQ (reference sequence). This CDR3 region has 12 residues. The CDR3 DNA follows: TGTGTCAGCAGCGAAGGTTTCCCTGAAGCTTTCTTT. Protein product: CVSSEGFPEAFF. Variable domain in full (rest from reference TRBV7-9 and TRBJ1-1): DTGVSQNPRHKITKRGQNVTFRCDPISEHNRLYWYRQTLGQGPEFLTYFQNEAQLEKSRLLSDRFSAERPKGSFSTLEIQRTEQGDSAMYLCVSSEGFPEAFFGQGTRLTVV.

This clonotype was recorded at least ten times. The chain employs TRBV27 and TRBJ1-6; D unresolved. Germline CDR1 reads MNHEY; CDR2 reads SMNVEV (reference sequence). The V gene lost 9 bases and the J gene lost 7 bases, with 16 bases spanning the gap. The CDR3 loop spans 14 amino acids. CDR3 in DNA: TGTGCCAGTGGACCGGGTCTTCAGAATTCACCCCTCCACTTT. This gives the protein CASGPGLQNSPLHF.

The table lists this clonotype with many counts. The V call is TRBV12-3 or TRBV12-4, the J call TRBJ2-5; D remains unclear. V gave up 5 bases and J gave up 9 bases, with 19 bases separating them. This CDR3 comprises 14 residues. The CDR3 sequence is CASSPAERFEAQYF. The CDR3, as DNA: TGTGCCAGCAGTCCCGCGGAGAGGTTTGAGGCCCAGTACTTC.

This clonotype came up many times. The chain's CDR3 is CRADKHGETQYF. DNA of the CDR3: TGCAGGGCAGACAAGCACGGAGAGACCCAGTACTTC. The chain combines TRBV29-1 with TRBJ2-5; D is unresolved. Germline V gene sequence: CDR1 SQVTM, CDR2 ANQGSEA. The CDR3 loop spans 12 amino acids.

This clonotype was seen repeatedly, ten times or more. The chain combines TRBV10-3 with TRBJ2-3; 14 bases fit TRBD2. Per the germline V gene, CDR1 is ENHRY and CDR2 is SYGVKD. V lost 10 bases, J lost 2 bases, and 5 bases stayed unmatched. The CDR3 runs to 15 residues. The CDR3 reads CATKTSGGATDTQYF. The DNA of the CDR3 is TGTGCCACCAAGACTAGCGGGGGGGCCACAGATACGCAGTATTTT.

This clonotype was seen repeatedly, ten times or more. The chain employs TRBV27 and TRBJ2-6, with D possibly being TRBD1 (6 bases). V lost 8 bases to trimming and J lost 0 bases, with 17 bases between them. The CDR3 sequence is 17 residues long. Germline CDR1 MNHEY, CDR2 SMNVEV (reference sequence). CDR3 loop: CASGDLGAGSGANVLTF. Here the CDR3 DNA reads TGTGCCAGCGGAGATTTGGGGGCGGGCTCTGGGGCCAACGTCCTGACTTTC.

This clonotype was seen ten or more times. The DNA for the CDR3 is TGTGCCAGCAGTCTGGAAGGGCCAGCAGAGCAGCCCCAGCATTTT. Its protein product is CASSLEGPAEQPQHF. The chain links TRBV28 to TRBJ1-5, with D unresolved. V was trimmed by 5 bases and J by 7 bases, leaving 18 bases between them. This CDR3 is built from 15 residues. Germline V lookup: CDR1 MDHEN, CDR2 SYDVKM.

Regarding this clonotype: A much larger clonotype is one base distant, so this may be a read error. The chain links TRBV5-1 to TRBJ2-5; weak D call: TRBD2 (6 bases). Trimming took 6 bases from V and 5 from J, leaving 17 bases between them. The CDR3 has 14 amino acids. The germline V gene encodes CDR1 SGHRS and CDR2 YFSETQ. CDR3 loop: CASTSSGGLETQYF. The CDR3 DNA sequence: TGCGCCAGCACCTCAAGCGGAGGGCTGGAGACCCAGTACTTC.

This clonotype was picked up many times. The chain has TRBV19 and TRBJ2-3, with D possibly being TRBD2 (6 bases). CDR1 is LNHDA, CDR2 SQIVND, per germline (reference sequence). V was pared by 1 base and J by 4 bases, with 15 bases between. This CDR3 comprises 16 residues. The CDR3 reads CASSIAAGSGADTQYF. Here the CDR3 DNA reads TGTGCCAGTAGTATAGCGGCGGGGTCGGGCGCAGATACGCAGTATTTT.

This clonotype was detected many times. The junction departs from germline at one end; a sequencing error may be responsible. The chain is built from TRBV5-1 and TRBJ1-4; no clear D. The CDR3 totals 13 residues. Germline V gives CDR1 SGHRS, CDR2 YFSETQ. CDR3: CASSLWPPEKLFF. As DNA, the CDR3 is TGTGCCAGCAGCTTGTGGCCACCCGAAAAACTGTTTTTT.

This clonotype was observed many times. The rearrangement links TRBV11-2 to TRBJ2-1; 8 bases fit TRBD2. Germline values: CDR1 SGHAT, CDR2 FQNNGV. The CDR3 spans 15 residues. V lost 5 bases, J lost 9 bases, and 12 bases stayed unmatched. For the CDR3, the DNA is TGTGCCAGCAGCGCCCCTTCGGGAGGGCCTGCTGAGCAGTTCTTC. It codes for CASSAPSGGPAEQFF.

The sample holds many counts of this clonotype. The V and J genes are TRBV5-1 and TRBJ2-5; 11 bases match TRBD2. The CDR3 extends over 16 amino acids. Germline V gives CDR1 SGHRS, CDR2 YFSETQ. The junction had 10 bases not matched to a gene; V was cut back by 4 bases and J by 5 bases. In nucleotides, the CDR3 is TGCGCCAGCAGCAACGGCGGGACTAGCGGAGTGGAGACCCAGTACTTC. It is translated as CASSNGGTSGVETQYF.

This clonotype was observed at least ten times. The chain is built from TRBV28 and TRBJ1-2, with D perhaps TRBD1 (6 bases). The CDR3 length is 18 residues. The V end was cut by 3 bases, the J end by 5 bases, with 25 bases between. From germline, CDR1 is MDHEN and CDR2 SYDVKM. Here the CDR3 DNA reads TGTGCCAGCAGTTTTGGGTCGGGACACGAGATGCTTGGGTATGGCTACACCTTC. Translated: CASSFGSGHEMLGYGYTF.

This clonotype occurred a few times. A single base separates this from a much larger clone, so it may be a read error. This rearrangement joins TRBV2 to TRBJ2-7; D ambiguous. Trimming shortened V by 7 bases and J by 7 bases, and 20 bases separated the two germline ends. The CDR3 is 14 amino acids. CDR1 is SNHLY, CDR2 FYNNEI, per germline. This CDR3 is CASNQKELYNEQYF. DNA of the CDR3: TGTGCCAGCAACCAAAAGGAACTATACAATGAGCAGTACTTC.

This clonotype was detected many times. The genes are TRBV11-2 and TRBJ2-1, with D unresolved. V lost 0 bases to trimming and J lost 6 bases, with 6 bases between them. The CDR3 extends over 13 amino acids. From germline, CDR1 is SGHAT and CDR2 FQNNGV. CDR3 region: CASSLDRVNEQFF. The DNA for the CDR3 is TGTGCCAGCAGCTTAGATCGCGTCAATGAGCAGTTCTTC.

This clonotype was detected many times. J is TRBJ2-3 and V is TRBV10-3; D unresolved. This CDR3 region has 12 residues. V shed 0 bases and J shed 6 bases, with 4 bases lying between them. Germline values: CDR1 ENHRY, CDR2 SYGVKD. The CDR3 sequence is CAISESGDTQYF. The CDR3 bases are TGTGCCATCAGTGAGTCGGGGGATACGCAGTATTTT.

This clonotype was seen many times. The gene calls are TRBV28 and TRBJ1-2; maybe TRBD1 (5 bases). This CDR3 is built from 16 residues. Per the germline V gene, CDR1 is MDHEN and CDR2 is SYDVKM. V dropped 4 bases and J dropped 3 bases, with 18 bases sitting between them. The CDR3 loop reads CASSSIGTGADYGYTF. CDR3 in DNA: TGTGCCAGCAGTTCTATAGGGACGGGCGCTGACTATGGCTACACCTTC.

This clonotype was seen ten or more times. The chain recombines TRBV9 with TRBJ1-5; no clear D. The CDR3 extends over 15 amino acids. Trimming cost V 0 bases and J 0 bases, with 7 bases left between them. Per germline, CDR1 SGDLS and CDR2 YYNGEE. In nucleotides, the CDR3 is TGTGCCAGCAGCGTAGAGGGCTTTAGCAATCAGCCCCAGCATTTT. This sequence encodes CASSVEGFSNQPQHF.

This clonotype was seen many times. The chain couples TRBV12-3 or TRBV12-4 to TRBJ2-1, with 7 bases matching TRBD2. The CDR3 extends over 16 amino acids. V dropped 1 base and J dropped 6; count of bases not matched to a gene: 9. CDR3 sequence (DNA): TGTGCCAGCAGTTTAGGCGCGGCTAGCGGCGTCAATGAGCAGTTCTTC. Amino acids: CASSLGAASGVNEQFF.

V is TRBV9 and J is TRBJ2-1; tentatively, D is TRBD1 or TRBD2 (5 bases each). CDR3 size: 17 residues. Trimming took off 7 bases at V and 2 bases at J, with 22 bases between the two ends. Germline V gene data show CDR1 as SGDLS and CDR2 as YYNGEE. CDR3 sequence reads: CASGLDRDDPPYNEQFF. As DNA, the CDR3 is TGTGCCAGCGGCCTAGATCGGGACGACCCCCCCTACAATGAGCAGTTCTTC.

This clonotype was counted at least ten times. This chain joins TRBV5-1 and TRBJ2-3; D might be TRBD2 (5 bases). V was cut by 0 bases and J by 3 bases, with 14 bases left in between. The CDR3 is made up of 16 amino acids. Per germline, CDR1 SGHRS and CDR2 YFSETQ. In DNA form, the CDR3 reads TGCGCCAGCAGCTTGGATGGTCCGGGAAGGACAGATACGCAGTATTTT. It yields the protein CASSLDGPGRTDTQYF.

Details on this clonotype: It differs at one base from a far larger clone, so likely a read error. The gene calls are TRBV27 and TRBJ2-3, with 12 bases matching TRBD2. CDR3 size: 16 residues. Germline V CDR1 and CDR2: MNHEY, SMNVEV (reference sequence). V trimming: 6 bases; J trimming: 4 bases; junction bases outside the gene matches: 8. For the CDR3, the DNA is TGTGCCAGCAGCTCCCTAGCGGGGGGGCCACCAGATACGCAGTATTTT. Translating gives CASSSLAGGPPDTQYF.

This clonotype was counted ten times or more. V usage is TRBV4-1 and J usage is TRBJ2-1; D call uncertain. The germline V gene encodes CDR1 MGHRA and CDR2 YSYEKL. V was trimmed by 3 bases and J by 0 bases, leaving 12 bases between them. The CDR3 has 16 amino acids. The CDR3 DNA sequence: TGCGCCAGCAGCCAGGAAGACAAGTACTCCTACAATGAGCAGTTCTTC. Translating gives CASSQEDKYSYNEQFF.

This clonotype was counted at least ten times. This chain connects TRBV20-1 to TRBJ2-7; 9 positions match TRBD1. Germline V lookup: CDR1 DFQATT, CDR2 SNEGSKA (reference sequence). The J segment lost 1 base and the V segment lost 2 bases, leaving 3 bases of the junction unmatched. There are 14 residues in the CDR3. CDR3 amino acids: CSARSDRGSYEQYF. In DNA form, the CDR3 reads TGCAGTGCTAGATCGGACAGGGGTTCCTACGAGCAGTACTTC.